The next 28 T cell receptor beta chains were all read from a single sample in a study of long-term antiretroviral therapy in people with HIV. Runs used v3.0 of the immunoSEQ assay and were done at survey level. Assay used: immunoSEQ multiplex PCR; TCRdb lists only in-frame clones, some missing. The table records about 6,700 clones, about 76% of them present only once. Sequenced material: unsorted PBMCs, taken 0.1 years before starting antiretroviral therapy. The receptors here all came from a man in his late teens or twenties with HIV.

The chain couples TRBV28 to TRBJ2-1; D might be TRBD2 (6 bases). Germline assignment: CDR1 MDHEN and CDR2 SYDVKM. V was cut by 6 bases and J by 1 base, with 10 bases left in between. The CDR3 is 14 residues long. The CDR3 sequence is CASRSGESYNEQFF. DNA for the CDR3: TGTGCCAGCAGATCGGGGGAGTCCTACAATGAGCAGTTCTTC.

This chain connects TRBV11-2 to TRBJ2-3; TRBD1 aligns across 7 bases. The CDR3 loop spans 14 amino acids. The junction had 6 bases not matched to a gene; V was cut back by 5 bases and J by 4 bases. CDR1 and CDR2 from the germline V gene are SGHAT and FQNNGV. CDR3 DNA sequence: TGTGCCAGCAGCAGCGGACAGGTCCCAGATACGCAGTATTTT. Translation: CASSSGQVPDTQYF.

The CDR3 is CSAPTSGGAETQYF. The CDR3 DNA reads TGCAGCGCCCCGACTAGCGGGGGGGCTGAGACCCAGTACTTC. V usage is TRBV29-1 and J usage is TRBJ2-5; 14 nucleotides match TRBD2. CDR1 and CDR2 (germline): SQVTM, ANQGSEA. This CDR3 spans 14 amino acids. V trimming: 7 bases; J trimming: 5 bases; junction bases outside the gene matches: 6.

This clone came up once. The J gene is TRBJ1-1, the V gene TRBV27, with a tentative D call TRBD1 (5 bases). The CDR3 is 13 residues long. Germline CDR1 and CDR2: MNHEY and SMNVEV (reference sequence). V gave up 4 bases and J gave up 9 bases, with 15 bases separating them. CDR3 amino acids: CASSSFRDQQAFF. CDR3 nucleotides: TGTGCCAGCAGTTCATTCCGGGACCAACAAGCTTTCTTT.

The rearrangement joins TRBV29-1 to TRBJ1-1, with TRBD1 matching 7 bases. The junction had 11 bases not matched to a gene; V was cut back by 6 bases and J by 4 bases. This CDR3 has 14 residues. From germline, CDR1 is SQVTM and CDR2 ANQGSEA. CDR3 protein: CSVPTGPYGTEAFF. The DNA of the CDR3 is TGCAGCGTACCGACAGGGCCTTATGGCACTGAAGCTTTCTTT.

The chain combines TRBV6-1 with TRBJ2-7; no clear D gene. Trimming removed 7 bases from V and 5 bases from J, with 12 bases in between. From germline, CDR1 is MNHNS and CDR2 SASEGT. This CDR3 has 12 residues. The CDR3 DNA is TGTGCCAGCATCGACTGGTCGAACGAGCAGTACTTC. It specifies CASIDWSNEQYF.

The rearrangement links TRBV6-4 to TRBJ2-3; 10 bases map to TRBD2. In germline, CDR1 is MRHNA, CDR2 SNTAGT. This CDR3 is built from 16 residues. Trimming cost V 0 bases and J 3 bases; bases outside gene matches: 3. The CDR3 is CASSDSSSGGTDTQYF. DNA of the CDR3: TGTGCCAGCAGTGACTCGTCTAGCGGGGGAACAGATACGCAGTATTTT.

The chain carries TRBV5-1 and TRBJ1-3; no clear D. The ends were cut back, 1 base at V and 0 bases at J, with 11 bases in the middle. Germline V gene sequence: CDR1 SGHRS, CDR2 YFSETQ. CDR3 length: 16 amino acids. CDR3 nucleotide sequence: TGCGCCAGCAGCTTGAACCCCAAAAACTCTGGAAACACCATATATTTT. This gives the protein CASSLNPKNSGNTIYF. The complete variable domain, with remaining parts taken from reference TRBV5-1 and TRBJ1-3, reads KAGVTQTPRYLIKTRGQQVTLSCSPISGHRSVSWYQQTPGQGLQFLFEYFSETQRNKGNFPGRFSGRQFSNSRSEMNVSTLELGDSALYLCASSLNPKNSGNTIYFGEGSWLTVV.

This clone appeared a single time. This sequence joins TRBV18 and TRBJ2-5; 8 bases line up with TRBD1. Germline V lookup: CDR1 KGHSH, CDR2 LQKENI. The CDR3 runs to 14 residues. V trimming: 4 bases; J trimming: 2 bases; junction bases outside the gene matches: 3. The CDR3 protein is CASSRTGLQETQYF. The CDR3 DNA reads TGTGCCAGCTCACGGACAGGGCTTCAAGAGACCCAGTACTTC.

The chain is built from TRBV6-1 and TRBJ1-5; no definite D call. V was trimmed by 1 base and J by 5 bases, leaving 9 bases between them. This CDR3 is built from 14 residues. Germline CDR1 and CDR2: MNHNS and SASEGT. DNA for the CDR3: TGTGCCAGCAGTGAAGGGGGAGACCATCAGCCCCAGCATTTT. Translation gives CASSEGGDHQPQHF.

This clone appeared a single time. J is TRBJ2-2 and V is TRBV28, with D perhaps matching TRBD1 (6 bases). Germline lookup yields CDR1 MDHEN and CDR2 SYDVKM. Trimming removed 6 bases from V and 3 bases from J, with 11 bases in between. The CDR3 spans 14 residues. In DNA form, the CDR3 reads TGTGCCAGCAGCCCAACAGGGTACACCGGGGAGCTGTTTTTT. Amino acid sequence: CASSPTGYTGELFF.

The chain recombines TRBV5-6 with TRBJ1-1, with D perhaps matching TRBD1 (6 bases). Germline assignment: CDR1 SGHDT and CDR2 YYEEEE. The CDR3 length is 13 residues. Trimming shortened V by 4 bases and J by 8 bases, and 15 bases separated the two germline ends. CDR3 residues: CASSPSTGTEAFF. Written as DNA, the CDR3 is TGTGCCAGCAGCCCTTCTACCGGGACAGAAGCTTTCTTT.

This clone has a handful of counts. This chain connects TRBV2 to TRBJ1-5; no reliable D call. Trimming shortened V by 5 bases and J by 5 bases, and 19 bases separated the two germline ends. There are 16 residues in the CDR3. CDR1 and CDR2 from the germline V gene are SNHLY and FYNNEI. The CDR3 protein is CASSTGSGGWDQPQHF. CDR3 DNA: TGTGCCAGCAGTACGGGGTCGGGTGGGTGGGATCAGCCCCAGCATTTT.

The rearrangement joins TRBV27 to TRBJ2-5, with 9 bases matching TRBD2. CDR1 and CDR2 from the germline V gene are MNHEY and SMNVEV (reference sequence). CDR3 length equals 13 residues. Trimming took 8 bases from V and 5 from J; bases not matched to a gene: 6. The chain's CDR3 is CASQGLAAETQYF. CDR3 sequence (DNA): TGTGCCAGCCAGGGACTAGCAGCGGAGACCCAGTACTTC.

With regard to this clone: At one of its ends the junction is not consistent with the germline gene, which may arise from a read error. Here the CDR3 DNA reads TGTGCCAGCAGGGAAGAGACAGGACACACAGATACGCAGTATTTT. Translation: CASREETGHTDTQYF. The chain joins TRBV6-1 to TRBJ2-3; D possibly corresponds to TRBD1 (6 bases). The length of the CDR3 is 15 residues. CDR1 is MNHNS, CDR2 SASEGT, per germline.

V and J are TRBV7-9 and TRBJ2-1; D is uncertain. The V end was cut by 5 bases, the J end by 4 bases, with 9 bases between. From germline, CDR1 is SEHNR and CDR2 FQNEAQ (reference sequence). CDR3 length equals 13 residues. The CDR3 DNA is TGTGCCAGCAGCCCGGCCCTTTACAATGAGCAGTTCTTC. Translating gives CASSPALYNEQFF.

This sequence joins TRBV5-1 and TRBJ2-5; possible D gene TRBD1, 7 bases. Trimming removed 6 bases from V and 4 bases from J, with 22 bases in between. Germline CDR1 reads SGHRS; CDR2 reads YFSETQ. The CDR3 loop spans 16 amino acids. CDR3 bases: TGCGCCAGCAACCCCGGAGGGACAGCCCGCCGAGAGACCCAGTACTTC. Its protein is CASNPGGTARRETQYF. The full variable domain, completed using reference TRBV5-1 and TRBJ2-5, is KAGVTQTPRYLIKTRGQQVTLSCSPISGHRSVSWYQQTPGQGLQFLFEYFSETQRNKGNFPGRFSGRQFSNSRSEMNVSTLELGDSALYLCASNPGGTARRETQYFGPGTRLLVL.

The chain employs TRBV6-1 and TRBJ1-1; tentative D call: TRBD1 (5 bases). In germline, CDR1 is MNHNS, CDR2 SASEGT. Deletions cut 2 bases from V and 1 base from J, with 20 bases between. The CDR3 extends over 18 amino acids. This CDR3 is CASSERLRTYQENTEAFF. In DNA, the CDR3 is TGTGCCAGCAGTGAACGACTACGGACATATCAAGAGAACACTGAAGCTTTCTTT.

The chain joins TRBV29-1 to TRBJ2-7; D might be TRBD1 (7 bases). Trimming shortened V by 4 bases and J by 7 bases, and 14 bases separated the two germline ends. Germline CDR1 reads SQVTM; CDR2 reads ANQGSEA. The CDR3 length is 12 residues. The CDR3 protein is CSVVEGAGEQYF. The CDR3 DNA reads as TGCAGCGTTGTGGAGGGGGCGGGAGAGCAGTACTTC.

This clone is large within its sample. Within the sample, other DNA sequences also encode this same CDR3. The rearrangement links TRBV6-4 to TRBJ2-3; TRBD2 matches at 14 bases. The V and J ends lost 3 bases and 6 bases, in that order; junction bases with no gene match: 5. Per the germline V gene, CDR1 is MRHNA and CDR2 is SNTAGT. This CDR3 is 16 amino acids long. The CDR3 coding sequence is TGTGCCAGCAGTGAGACTAGCGGGGGGGCCACGGATACGCAGTATTTT. Residues: CASSETSGGATDTQYF.

This sequence joins TRBV29-1 and TRBJ2-1, with no clear D. The CDR3 length is 14 residues. V dropped 3 bases and J dropped 1 base, with 10 bases sitting between them. Germline CDR1 is SQVTM and CDR2 is ANQGSEA. For the CDR3, the DNA is TGCAGCGTTGAGTGGGGAAGATCCTACAATGAGCAGTTCTTC. Its protein is CSVEWGRSYNEQFF.

The sample holds a few counts of this clone. This chain joins TRBV29-1 and TRBJ2-4; no clear D. The CDR3 sequence is 13 residues long. The germline gives CDR1 SQVTM, CDR2 ANQGSEA. V lost 1 base, J lost 1 base, and 5 bases lay in between. CDR3: CSVEGGAKNIQYF. The CDR3 region has the DNA TGCAGCGTTGAAGGTGGTGCCAAAAACATTCAGTACTTC.

This chain joins TRBV6-1 and TRBJ2-5, with a tentative D call TRBD1 (5 bases). This CDR3 region has 14 residues. Germline V gives CDR1 MNHNS, CDR2 SASEGT. Trimming took 5 bases from V and 2 from J, leaving 12 bases between them. The CDR3, as DNA: TGTGCCAGCAGTATCACAGGTTATCAAGAGACCCAGTACTTC. Translation gives CASSITGYQETQYF.

This clone was detected only a few times. The rearrangement uses TRBV4-2 and TRBJ2-7, with 9 positions matching TRBD1. CDR1 is LGHNA, CDR2 YNFKEQ, per germline. CDR3 length equals 15 residues. V trimming: 4 bases; J trimming: 4 bases; junction bases outside the gene matches: 8. For the CDR3, the DNA is TGTGCCAGCAGCCTAAGTGTGGACAGGGGATACGAGCAGTACTTC. It specifies CASSLSVDRGYEQYF.

The V call is TRBV4-2, the J call TRBJ2-7; the D is unclear. Between the trimmed V and J ends, which lost 1 base and 4 bases, there was a span of 5 bases. Germline CDR1 is LGHNA and CDR2 is YNFKEQ. This CDR3 region has 12 residues. CDR3 in DNA: TGTGCCAGCAGCCAAGTTGGGTACGAGCAGTACTTC. Its protein is CASSQVGYEQYF.

V and J are TRBV27 and TRBJ1-5; TRBD1 agrees at 12 bases. The CDR3 sequence is 14 residues long. CDR1 MNHEY and CDR2 SMNVEV come from the germline V gene (reference sequence). Trimming cost V 6 bases and J 5 bases; bases outside gene matches: 2. This chain's CDR3 is CASSGTGGYQPQHF. In DNA, the CDR3 is TGTGCCAGCAGCGGGACAGGGGGCTATCAGCCCCAGCATTTT.

This chain joins TRBV28 and TRBJ1-5; 7 nucleotides align to TRBD1. Germline CDR1 MDHEN, CDR2 SYDVKM. The trim removed 7 bases at V and 4 bases at J, leaving 10 bases unmatched. CDR3 length equals 15 residues. The DNA for the CDR3 is TGTGCCAGCATGGACCTACAGGGGAGAAATCAGCCCCAGCATTTT. Translation gives CASMDLQGRNQPQHF.

The count of this clone is one. The chain combines TRBV6-1 with TRBJ2-1; 10 bases map to TRBD2. This CDR3 comprises 14 residues. The germline gives CDR1 MNHNS, CDR2 SASEGT. Trimming at V came to 10 bases and at J to 5 bases, leaving 8 bases not matched to a gene. The CDR3: CATMRTSGNNEQFF. The CDR3, as DNA: TGTGCCACCATGAGGACTAGCGGAAACAATGAGCAGTTCTTC.